Below are 22 T cell receptor beta chains sequenced from a single sample in a study of blood T cell repertoires in COVID-19 (dated by TCRdb to 2019 to 2021). Library construction relied on the immunoSEQ multiplex PCR assay. Here the immuneACCESS table is served through TCRdb, limited to in-frame sequences with V and J called. Missing clones are a known gap in these copies; in checked studies unresolved V genes cover under half, and the rest lacks a known reason. The sample table lists about 360,000 clones, more than 65% of them with a count of one. The ten largest clones add up to about 1% of the sample. Sequencing used peripheral blood. All receptors come from a human donor with acute or convalescent COVID-19. The donor label of this sample is uncertain.

The gene calls are TRBV4-1 and TRBJ2-5; 10 nucleotides align to TRBD2. Trimming cost V 4 bases and J 2 bases; bases outside gene matches: 4. Germline loops: CDR1 MGHRA, CDR2 YSYEKL. The CDR3 contains 15 residues. The CDR3 DNA is TGCGCCAGCAGCCCGACTAGCGGGCCACAAGAGACCCAGTACTTC. This translates into CASSPTSGPQETQYF.

V usage is TRBV4-1 and J usage is TRBJ2-1; 8 bases agree with TRBD2. The CDR3 has 18 amino acids. Germline CDR1 and CDR2: MGHRA and YSYEKL. The junction had 11 bases not matched to a gene; V was cut back by 0 bases and J by 4 bases. CDR3 region: CASSQDSLAGRLYNEQFF. The CDR3 DNA sequence: TGCGCCAGCAGCCAAGATTCCCTAGCGGGCCGACTTTACAATGAGCAGTTCTTC.

V and J are TRBV18 and TRBJ1-2; D may be TRBD1 (5 bases). The CDR3 sequence is 16 residues long. Germline CDR1 KGHSH, CDR2 LQKENI. The V end lost 3 bases, the J end lost 3 bases, and 17 bases lay between the germline ends. The CDR3, as DNA: TGTGCCAGCTCACCGCGGAGAATGACAGCCCACTATGGCTACACCTTC. Amino acid sequence: CASSPRRMTAHYGYTF.

V and J are TRBV5-1 and TRBJ1-1, with 10 bases that match TRBD1. Trimming removed 4 bases from V and 3 bases from J; junction bases left unmatched: 12. This CDR3 region has 17 residues. The germline V gene encodes CDR1 SGHRS and CDR2 YFSETQ. The CDR3 nucleotides read TGCGCCAGCAGCCTAAGACAGGGGGCGACTAGGGACACTGAAGCTTTCTTT. Its protein is CASSLRQGATRDTEAFF.

There are a few counts of this clone. The chain has TRBV6-6 and TRBJ1-5, with TRBD1 matching over 7 bases. CDR3 length: 14 amino acids. V was pared by 7 bases and J by 7 bases, with 10 bases of the junction left unmatched. CDR1 is MNHNY, CDR2 SVGAGI, per germline (reference sequence). CDR3 sequence reads: CASTRGGAEQPQHF. CDR3 coding DNA: TGTGCCAGCACTCGAGGGGGCGCAGAACAGCCCCAGCATTTT.

The chain employs TRBV18 and TRBJ2-7; 13 bases are shared with TRBD2. V trimming: 3 bases; J trimming: 1 base; junction bases outside the gene matches: 3. Germline lookup yields CDR1 KGHSH and CDR2 LQKENI. This CDR3 has 16 residues. The CDR3 DNA is TGTGCCAGCTCACCGCCGGGACTAGCGGGGTCCTACGAGCAGTACTTC. This translates into CASSPPGLAGSYEQYF. Using reference TRBV18 and TRBJ2-7 for the parts outside the CDR3, the full variable domain is NAGVMQNPRHLVRRRGQEARLRCSPMKGHSHVYWYRQLPEEGLKFMVYLQKENIIDESGMPKERFSAEFPKEGPSILRIQQVVRGDSAAYFCASSPPGLAGSYEQYFGPGTRLTVT.

On this clone itself: Other nucleotide sequences in the sample specify the same CDR3. The chain carries TRBV19 and TRBJ1-6; D possibly corresponds to TRBD1 (5 bases). V was pared by 5 bases and J by 7 bases, with 15 bases between. This CDR3 comprises 15 residues. Germline V gene data show CDR1 as LNHDA and CDR2 as SQIVND (reference sequence). CDR3 in DNA: TGTGCCAGTAGTCTGATGCAGGGCCGAAATTCACCCCTCCACTTT. Protein product: CASSLMQGRNSPLHF. The full variable domain, with the rest looked up from reference TRBV19 and TRBJ1-6, is DGGITQSPKYLFRKEGQNVTLSCEQNLNHDAMYWYRQDPGQGLRLIYYSQIVNDFQKGDIAEGYSVSREKKESFPLTVTSAQKNPTAFYLCASSLMQGRNSPLHFGNGTRLTVT.

The CDR3 DNA is TGCGCCAGCCGGGGACTTCCGAACACTGAAGCTTTCTTT. Its translation is CASRGLPNTEAFF. V and J are TRBV5-1 and TRBJ1-1, with D maybe TRBD1 (5 bases). The germline V gene has CDR1 SGHRS and CDR2 YFSETQ. This CDR3 comprises 13 residues. The V gene lost 7 bases and the J gene lost 1 base, with 11 bases spanning the gap.

This clone was recorded a few times. The chain employs TRBV5-1 and TRBJ2-5; 10 bases agree with TRBD2. This CDR3 is 17 amino acids long. V was pared by 5 bases and J by 5 bases, with 15 bases of the junction left unmatched. CDR1 is SGHRS and CDR2 is YFSETQ in the germline V gene. This CDR3 is CASRNQLGAGGRETQYF. The CDR3 bases are TGCGCCAGCAGGAACCAACTCGGAGCGGGAGGGCGGGAGACCCAGTACTTC.

V is TRBV20-1 and J is TRBJ1-5; D is unresolved. The germline gives CDR1 DFQATT, CDR2 SNEGSKA (reference sequence). The ends were cut back, 5 bases at V and 5 bases at J, with 4 bases in the middle. The CDR3 covers 10 residues. CDR3: CSAGYQPQHF. CDR3 bases: TGCAGTGCTGGCTATCAGCCCCAGCATTTT.

V is TRBV28 and J is TRBJ2-3, with 16 bases fitting TRBD2. The CDR3 is 17 residues long. Trimming at V came to 6 bases and at J to 3 bases, leaving 6 bases not matched to a gene. Germline V gene lookup returns CDR1 MDHEN and CDR2 SYDVKM. CDR3: CASREGTSGGGTDTQYF. DNA of the CDR3: TGTGCCAGCAGGGAAGGGACTAGCGGGGGGGGGACAGATACGCAGTATTTT.

This clone came up a few times. The chain has TRBV19 and TRBJ1-1, with 8 positions matching TRBD1. The trim removed 3 bases at V and 1 base at J, leaving 13 bases unmatched. Germline values: CDR1 LNHDA, CDR2 SQIVND (reference sequence). The CDR3 is 18 residues long. The CDR3 sequence: CASSIGMGRTGKNTEAFF. As DNA, the CDR3 is TGTGCCAGTAGTATTGGGATGGGGCGGACAGGGAAGAACACTGAAGCTTTCTTT.

The V and J genes are TRBV4-2 and TRBJ1-1; TRBD1 is a possible D gene (6 bases). Germline V gene lookup returns CDR1 LGHNA and CDR2 YNFKEQ. V lost 1 base and J lost 2, with 11 bases in between. CDR3 size: 15 residues. The CDR3 protein is CASSQVYRDNTEAFF. The CDR3 DNA follows: TGTGCCAGCAGCCAAGTTTACAGGGACAACACTGAAGCTTTCTTT.

This chain joins TRBV3-1 (or the pseudogene TRBV3-2) and TRBJ1-2; 7 bases fit TRBD1. CDR1 is LGHDT, CDR2 YNNKEL, per germline (reference sequence). The CDR3 consists of 12 residues. DNA for the CDR3: TGTGCATCGGGACAGCCTAACTATGGCTACACCTTC. Encoded protein: CASGQPNYGYTF.

The table lists this clone with a count of one. The V and J genes are TRBV5-6 and TRBJ2-1; D call uncertain. Germline V gene lookup returns CDR1 SGHDT and CDR2 YYEEEE. The V end was cut by 2 bases, the J end by 7 bases, with 7 bases between. There are 12 residues in the CDR3. CDR3 protein: CASSFPQNEQFF. The CDR3, as DNA: TGTGCCAGCAGCTTCCCCCAAAATGAGCAGTTCTTC.

The genes are TRBV20-1 and TRBJ1-1; perhaps TRBD1 as D (5 bases). The CDR3 extends over 11 amino acids. Germline V gene lookup returns CDR1 DFQATT and CDR2 SNEGSKA (reference sequence). The V and J ends lost 7 bases and 4 bases respectively, with 10 bases between them. Written as DNA, the CDR3 is TGCAGTGTGGGGGGGGGCACTGAAGCTTTCTTT. Translating it yields CSVGGGTEAFF.

The chain combines TRBV10-3 with TRBJ2-1; TRBD2 aligns across 9 bases. Germline lookup yields CDR1 ENHRY and CDR2 SYGVKD. V lost 2 bases to trimming and J lost 8 bases; unmatched junction nucleotides: 10. The CDR3 is 16 amino acids. CDR3: CAISELGGGAMDEQFF. The CDR3 DNA follows: TGTGCCATCAGTGAGCTTGGCGGGGGGGCGATGGATGAGCAGTTCTTC.

This clone was recorded once. J is TRBJ2-1 and V is TRBV5-8; 9 bases match TRBD1. V was pared by 0 bases and J by 3 bases, with 4 bases of the junction left unmatched. Germline V gene lookup returns CDR1 SGHTS and CDR2 YDEGEE. CDR3 length: 16 amino acids. CDR3 amino acids: CASSLASTGGYNEQFF. The DNA of the CDR3 is TGTGCCAGCAGCTTGGCTTCGACAGGGGGCTACAATGAGCAGTTCTTC. The variable domain in full, with the rest retrieved from reference TRBV5-8 and TRBJ2-1, is EAGVTQSPTHLIKTRGQQATLRCSPISGHTSVYWYQQALGLGLQFLLWYDEGEERNRGNFPPRFSGRQFPNYSSELNVNALELEDSALYLCASSLASTGGYNEQFFGPGTRLTVL.

About this clone itself: One end of the junction varies from germline; a read error may be responsible. The chain joins TRBV4-1 to TRBJ2-2; 9 nucleotides match TRBD2. The length of the CDR3 is 16 residues. In germline, CDR1 is MGHRA, CDR2 YSYEKL. The DNA for the CDR3 is TGCGCCAGCAGCAAAGATACGGCGGGAGGGGCCGGGGAGCTGTTTTTT. Its protein product is CASSKDTAGGAGELFF.

The V call is TRBV7-2, the J call TRBJ1-1, with 9 bases that match TRBD1. This CDR3 is 14 amino acids long. With V trimmed by 5 bases and J by 12 bases, 13 bases remained unmatched. CDR1 and CDR2 (germline): SGHTA, FQGNSA. The CDR3 spells CASSPSGGQGKSFF. In nucleotides, the CDR3 is TGTGCCAGCAGCCCATCGGGGGGACAGGGCAAATCTTTCTTT. Filled out from reference TRBV7-2 and TRBJ1-1, the complete variable domain reads GAGVSQSPSNKVTEKGKDVELRCDPISGHTALYWYRQSLGQGLEFLIYFQGNSAPDKSGLPSDRFSAERTGGSVSTLTIQRTQQEDSAVYLCASSPSGGQGKSFFGQGTRLTVV.

V is TRBV29-1 and J is TRBJ2-1, with TRBD2 matching over 8 bases. CDR3 length equals 16 residues. Losses at the gene ends were 2 bases for V and 0 bases for J; bases not matched to a gene: 6. CDR1 and CDR2 from the germline V gene are SQVTM and ANQGSEA. CDR3: CSVERALAGSYNEQFF. The CDR3 bases are TGCAGCGTTGAAAGGGCGCTAGCGGGCTCCTACAATGAGCAGTTCTTC.

The gene calls are TRBV30 and TRBJ1-2; TRBD1 matches at 8 bases. Unmatched junction bases numbered 5, after V lost 1 base and J lost 7 bases. CDR1 and CDR2 from the germline V gene are GTSNPN and SVGIG (reference sequence). The CDR3 is made up of 13 amino acids. The CDR3 DNA follows: TGTGCCTGGAGTGAAGGGACAGGCCGTGGCTACACCTTC. Protein sequence: CAWSEGTGRGYTF.